The present T cell receptor beta chain was sequenced within a study of T cell responses to AZD1222 COVID-19 vaccine. This table comes from immunoSEQ multiplex PCR, and its TCRdb copy is limited to in-frame clones, with some not included. The sample shows more than 100,000 clones, more than 90% of them seen only once. Overall study findings and caveats: In a largely white British group with more females than males, clonal diversity was possibly underestimated.

A remark on this clone: Its antigen remains unidentified.

This TCR derives from an adult in good health. Sequenced material: peripheral blood, taken on day 0 of AZD1222 vaccination.

CDR3 amino acids: CASNGGGYEQYF. In DNA, the CDR3 is TGTGCCAGCAATGGGGGGGGCTACGAGCAGTACTTC. The chain is built from TRBV12-3 or TRBV12-4 and TRBJ2-7; 7 bases are shared with TRBD2. V lost 7 bases, J lost 3 bases, and 3 bases stayed unmatched. This CDR3 comprises 12 residues.